The sequence of this T cell receptor (beta chain) was determined in a study of blood T cell repertoires in COVID-19. Study at large: Spain, Italy and the United States supplied samples that represented acute and convalescent COVID-19. In each case, the material was cDNA or gDNA derived from T cells, B-cell-depleted T cells, or PBMCs.

The CDR3 covers 13 residues. The ends were cut back, 4 bases at V and 6 bases at J, with 12 bases in the middle. Germline V gene lookup returns CDR1 ENHRY and CDR2 SYGVKD. Authors' data handling: Reference gene primer amplification gave nucleated cell count estimates. The repertoire was sequenced with immunoSEQ multiplex PCR; TCRdb's copy has only in-frame clones and lacks some. V and J calls and clone size are as listed in that table; D and trimming were resolved from the DNA. Among over 150,000 clones listed, over 75% were seen once. The clonotype comes from a woman aged 70 to 79 with acute or convalescent COVID-19. V gene TRBV10-3 combines with J gene TRBJ1-2, with a tentative D call TRBD1 (6 bases). The sequenced sample was peripheral blood. CDR3 nucleotide sequence: TGTGCCATCAGTGGGACAGCCCATGATGGCTACACCTTC. Amino acid sequence: CAISGTAHDGYTF.